The T cell receptor beta chain under discussion was sequenced for a study of blood T cells in healthy people across ages. Germline CDR1 is SGHTA and CDR2 is FQGNSA. The CDR3 length is 19 residues. V dropped 0 bases and J dropped 3; count of bases not matched to a gene: 17. A J-beta primer mix and a sample-barcoded 5' primer were used in a second PCR of about 7 to 12 cycles. TCRdb reprocessed the 5' RACE reads with MiXCR, giving one entry per CDR3 protein. The table has roughly 700,000 distinct CDR3 sequences, approximately 25% seen once. The same data also contributed to another study, on T cells of mothers and their children. That work contributes: The people who donated were a few healthy Caucasian mothers and their six children.

The J gene is TRBJ2-7, the V gene TRBV7-2; TRBD2 matches at 7 bases. The receptor's source is a boy between 10 and 17 years old in good health. Sample: blood. DNA for the CDR3: TGTGCCAGCAGCTTAGCCCGGGGGGTCCTTACTAACGACTACTACGAGCAGTACTTC. It encodes CASSLARGVLTNDYYEQYF.